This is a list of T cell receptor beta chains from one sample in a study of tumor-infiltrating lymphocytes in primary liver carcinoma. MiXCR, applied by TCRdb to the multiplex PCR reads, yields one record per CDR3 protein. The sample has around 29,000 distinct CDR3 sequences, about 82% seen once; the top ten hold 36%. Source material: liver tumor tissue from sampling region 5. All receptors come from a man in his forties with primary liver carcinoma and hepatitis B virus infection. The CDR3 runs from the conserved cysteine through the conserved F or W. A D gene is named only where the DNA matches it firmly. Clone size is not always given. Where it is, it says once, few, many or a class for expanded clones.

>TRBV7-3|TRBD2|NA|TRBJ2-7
CASRPSGDSYEQYF
TGTGCCAGCAGACCTAGCGGGGACTCCTACGAGCAGTACTTC
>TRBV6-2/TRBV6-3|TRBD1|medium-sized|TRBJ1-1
CASSYSRDRVATEAFF
TGTGCCAGCAGTTACTCCCGGGACAGGGTTGCCACTGAAGCTTTCTTT
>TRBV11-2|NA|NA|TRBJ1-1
CANSLTAFVTEAFF
TGTGCCAACAGTTTAACGGCCTTCGTCACTGAAGCTTTCTTT
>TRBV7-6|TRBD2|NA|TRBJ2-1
CASSRLAGGTVHEQFF
TGTGCCAGCAGCAGGTTAGCGGGAGGGACTGTCCATGAGCAGTTCTTC
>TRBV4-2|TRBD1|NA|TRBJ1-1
CASSEYGQGFWTEAFF
TGTGCCAGCAGCGAGTACGGACAGGGTTTTTGGACTGAAGCTTTCTTT
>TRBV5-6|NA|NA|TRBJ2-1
CASSLGTERRVLQLF
TGTGCCAGCAGCCTAGGGACAGAACGGAGGGTGCTTCAGCTCTTC
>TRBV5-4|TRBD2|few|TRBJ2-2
CASSLVEREGQGGELFF
TGTGCCAGCAGCTTGGTGGAGCGGGAGGGCCAAGGCGGGGAGCTATTTTTT
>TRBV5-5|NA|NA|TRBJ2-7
CASSLEQFFNGQYF
TGTGCCAGCAGCTTGGAACAGTTCTTTAACGGGCAGTACTTC
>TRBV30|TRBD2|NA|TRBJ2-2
CAWRLASNTGELFF
TGTGCCTGGAGACTAGCGTCGAACACCGGGGAGCTGTTTTTT
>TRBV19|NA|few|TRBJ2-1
CASRWGGEDYNEQFF
TGTGCCAGTAGATGGGGCGGTGAGGATTACAATGAGCAGTTCTTC
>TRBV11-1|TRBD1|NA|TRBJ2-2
CAGSSRGSFTGELFF
TGTGCCGGCAGTTCCAGGGGGTCGTTCACCGGGGAGTTGTTTTTC
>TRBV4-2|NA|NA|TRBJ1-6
CASNQDPGGTYNSPLHF
TGTGCCAGCAACCAGGATCCGGGGGGGACCTATAATTCACCCCTCCACTTT
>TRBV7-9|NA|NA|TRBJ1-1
CASSLGPLNTEAFF
TGTGCCAGCAGCTTAGGACCCTTGAACACTGAAGCTTTCTTT
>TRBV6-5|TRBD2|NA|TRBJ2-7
CDSSLGLAGGSSYGQYF
TGTGACAGCAGCCTTGGACTAGCGGGAGGTAGCTCCTACGGGCAGTACTTC
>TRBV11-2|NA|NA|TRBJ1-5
CASSTGTRDTDTQHF
TGTGCCAGCAGCACCGGGACTAGGGACACAGATACGCAGCATTTT
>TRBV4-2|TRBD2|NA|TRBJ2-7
CASSGKSGLAGGPHDQYF
TGTGCCAGCAGTGGAAAATCGGGACTAGCGGGAGGGCCACACGACCAGTACTTT
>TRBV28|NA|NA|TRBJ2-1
CASSLWGVHKQFF
TGTGCCAGTAGTTTATGGGGGGTACATAAGCAGTTCTTC
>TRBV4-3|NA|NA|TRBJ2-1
CASSQAGPSSYNEQFF
TGCGCCAGCAGCCAGGCGGGACCCAGCTCCTACAATGAGCAGTTCTTC
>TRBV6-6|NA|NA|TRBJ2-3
CASSADFPDTQYF
TGTGCCAGCAGCGCGGATTTCCCAGATACGCAGTATTTC
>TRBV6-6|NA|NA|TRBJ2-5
CASSYQLQEETQYF
TGTGCCAGCAGTTACCAACTGCAGGAAGAGACCCAGTACTTC
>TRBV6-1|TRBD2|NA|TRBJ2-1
CATRGTSGTYNEHFF
TGTGCCACCAGAGGGACTAGCGGAACTTACAACGAGCACTTCTTC
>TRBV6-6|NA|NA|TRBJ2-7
CASSDDSGRHEQCF
TGTGCCAGCAGTGACGACAGTGGGCGGCACGAGCAGTGCTTC
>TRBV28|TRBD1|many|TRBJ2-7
CASSKGTGGPYEQYF
TGTGCCAGCAGTAAGGGGACAGGGGGGCCCTACGAGCAGTACTTC
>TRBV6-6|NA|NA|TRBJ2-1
CASSYSAIAPEQFF
TGCGCCAGCAGTTACTCGGCCATAGCCCCTGAGCAGTTCTTC
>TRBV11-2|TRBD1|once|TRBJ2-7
CGRSHSSGTAYEQYF
TGTGGCAGGTCCCATTCTTCCGGGACAGCCTACGAGCAGTACTTC
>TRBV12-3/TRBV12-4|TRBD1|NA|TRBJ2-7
CASCDRGDYEQYF
TGTGCCAGCTGTGACAGGGGGGACTACGAGCAGTACTTC